This TCR beta chain was captured by sequencing in a study of T cell changes during pregnancy in multiple sclerosis. This CDR3 has 14 amino acids. The V and J ends lost 3 bases and 1 base respectively, with 9 bases between them. Germline V gene data show CDR1 as KGHSH and CDR2 as LQKENI. Data came from immunoSEQ multiplex PCR; TCRdb stores just in-frame clones and leaves some out. The sample includes around 31,000 clones, around 94% of them seen just once. The TCR sequence derives from a female donor with multiple sclerosis, enrolled in a pregnancy study. The V and J genes are TRBV18 and TRBJ1-1; D ambiguous. This sample comprised CD4+ T cells from peripheral blood mononuclear cells, obtained in the first trimester of pregnancy. The CDR3 region is CASSPREGNTEAFF. The CDR3 DNA reads TGTGCCAGCTCACCTCGGGAGGGGAACACTGAAGCTTTCTTT.